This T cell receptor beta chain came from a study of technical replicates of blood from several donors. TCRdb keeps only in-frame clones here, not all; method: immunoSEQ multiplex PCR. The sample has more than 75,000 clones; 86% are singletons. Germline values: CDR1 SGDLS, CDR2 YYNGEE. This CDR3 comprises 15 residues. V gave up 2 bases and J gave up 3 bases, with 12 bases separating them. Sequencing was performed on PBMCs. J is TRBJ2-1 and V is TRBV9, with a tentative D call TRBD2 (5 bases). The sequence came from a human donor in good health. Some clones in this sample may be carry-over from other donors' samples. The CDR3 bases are TGTGCCAGCAGCGTTAACGACGGACTCTACAATGAGCAGTTCTTC. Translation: CASSVNDGLYNEQFF.